This T cell receptor (beta chain) was retrieved from a study of T cell responses to AZD1222 COVID-19 vaccine (dated by TCRdb to about 2021). A note on the overall study: TCR sequencing covered fewer than 250 trial participants: 207 given two doses of AZD1222 and about 26 given two doses of MenACWY control vaccine. Trial participants were enrolled into age subgroups of 18-55, 56-69 and 70-plus years, which contained 148, 28 and 57 TCR-sequenced participants, respectively. The paper's findings and limits, for the study overall: Because no samples from the day 14 peak response were available, repertoires could be characterized only after the peak T cell response. The 56-69-year group was small, and its depth increase did not reach significance, likely because of low power. The vaccine-associated CD4 TCRs covered the entire spike protein, and the dominant responses fell in regions 160-218 and 743-854. Epitopes outside the regions mutated in the B.1.351 and B.1.1.7 variants were reportedly recognized by nearly half of the unique spike-specific TCRs. Spike-specific TCR breadth and depth rose significantly after two AZD1222 doses compared with day 0 and with MenACWY recipients. Participants were mostly white British, with more females than males. The authors suggested clonal diversity may have been underestimated. Only a handful of AZD1222 recipients were SARS-CoV-2 seropositive at baseline, limiting conclusions about previously exposed vaccinees.

The sample's time point label, decoded: about 28 days (+/-7) after the second vaccine dose. AZD1222 recipients with second doses at about 4 weeks or about 12 weeks were pooled, because spike-specific TCR depth and breadth did not differ between schedules. Vaccinee samples were obtained from the UK trials COV001 and COV002, which included a single-blind randomized controlled phase 2/3 trial of AZD1222 (ChAdOx1 nCoV-19) in healthy adults. For TCRbeta chain sequencing, PBMC samples were collected from trial participants at day 0 and at day 28 after the second dose. Note on this clone: Its specific antigen is unknown. No quality values exist for individual bases; no much larger clone is one base distant.

The CDR3 regions of human TCRbeta chains were analyzed by immunosequencing. Regarding the original processing steps: Repertoire TCRs were checked for matches against a reference library of SARS-CoV-2-specific TCRs that had been generated using the MIRA antigen-specificity platform. Breadth was defined as the fraction of unique TCRs that were SARS-CoV-2-associated, and depth was defined as the fraction of total T cells that were SARS-CoV-2-associated. Using the MIRA data, every spike-specific TCR was mapped to the spike region that the TCR reacted to and assigned to either a CD4 or a CD8 class. Log10-transformed breadth and depth values were compared by one-way ANOVA with Sidak's multiple comparisons tests. Entries here come from immuneACCESS through TCRdb and include only in-frame sequences with V and J called. Some clones fail to appear in such tables; in the studies checked, an unresolved V gene covers under half of the shortfall, and the cause of the remainder is unknown. V and J calls and clone size are as listed in that table; D and trimming were resolved from the DNA. For this sample there are about 130,000 clones; 80% to 90% appear just once. The ten largest clonotypes hold about 9.9% of the sample.

Here the sequenced sample was peripheral blood, taken 28 days after the second AZD1222 dose. The source is an adult who received the AZD1222 COVID-19 vaccine.

The DNA is as follows: TGTGCCAGCAGCTTAACGAGGGCGGGGTCACCCCTCCACTTT. The translation is CASSLTRAGSPLHF. This receptor chain uses TRBV7-3 and TRBJ1-6; the D gene cannot be resolved reliably. The CDR3 spans 14 residues, from the cysteine through the phenylalanine. Of the read, only the CDR3 DNA is kept; its 42 bases are in frame from base 1. Sequences SGHTA (CDR1) and FQGTGA (CDR2) are obtained from the germline V gene. Trimming costs V 0 bases and J 10 bases, and their ends lie 10 bases apart.